This T cell receptor (beta chain) came from a study of blood T cell repertoires in COVID-19. Across the study: COVID-19 samples from acute and convalescent phases originated in the United States, Italy and Spain.

Original data processing: Estimated nucleated cell counts came from reference gene primer amplification. The table came from immunoSEQ multiplex PCR; TCRdb's copy has only in-frame clones and leaves some out. V, J and clone size reflect that table, while D and trimming were determined from the DNA. The table has over 20,000 clones, approximately 91% seen once. Germline lookup yields CDR1 ENHRY and CDR2 SYGVKD. Trimming took 5 bases from V and 8 from J, leaving 7 bases between them. This CDR3 spans 12 amino acids. This clonotype was obtained from a woman in her 70s with active COVID-19. This chain uses TRBV10-3 with TRBJ1-6; D gene ambiguous. The source material was peripheral blood. CDR3 in amino acids: CAISLPDSPLHF. The CDR3 DNA follows: TGTGCCATCAGTCTCCCCGATTCACCCCTCCACTTT.